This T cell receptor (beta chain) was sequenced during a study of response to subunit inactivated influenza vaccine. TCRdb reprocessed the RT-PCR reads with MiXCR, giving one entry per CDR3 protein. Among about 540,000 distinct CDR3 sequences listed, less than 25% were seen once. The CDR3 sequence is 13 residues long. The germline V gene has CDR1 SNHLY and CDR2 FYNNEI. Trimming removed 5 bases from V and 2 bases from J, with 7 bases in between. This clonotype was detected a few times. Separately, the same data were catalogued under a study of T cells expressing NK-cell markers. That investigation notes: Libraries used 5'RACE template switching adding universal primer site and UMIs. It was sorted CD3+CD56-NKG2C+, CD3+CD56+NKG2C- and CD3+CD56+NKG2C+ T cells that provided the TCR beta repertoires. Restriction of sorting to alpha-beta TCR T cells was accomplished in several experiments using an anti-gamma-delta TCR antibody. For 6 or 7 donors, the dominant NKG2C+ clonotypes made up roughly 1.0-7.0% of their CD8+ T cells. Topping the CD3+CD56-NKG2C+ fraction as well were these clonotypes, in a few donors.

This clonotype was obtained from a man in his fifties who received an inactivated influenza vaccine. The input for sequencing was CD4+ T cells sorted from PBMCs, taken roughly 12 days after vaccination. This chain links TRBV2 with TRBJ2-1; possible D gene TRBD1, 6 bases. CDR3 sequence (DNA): TGTGCCAGCAGTCGACAGGCCTACAATGAGCAGTTCTTC. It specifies CASSRQAYNEQFF. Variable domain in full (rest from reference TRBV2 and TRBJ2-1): EPEVTQTPSHQVTQMGQEVILRCVPISNHLYFYWYRQILGQKVEFLVSFYNNEISEKSEIFDDQFSVERPDGSNFTLKIRSTKLEDSAMYFCASSRQAYNEQFFGPGTRLTVL.